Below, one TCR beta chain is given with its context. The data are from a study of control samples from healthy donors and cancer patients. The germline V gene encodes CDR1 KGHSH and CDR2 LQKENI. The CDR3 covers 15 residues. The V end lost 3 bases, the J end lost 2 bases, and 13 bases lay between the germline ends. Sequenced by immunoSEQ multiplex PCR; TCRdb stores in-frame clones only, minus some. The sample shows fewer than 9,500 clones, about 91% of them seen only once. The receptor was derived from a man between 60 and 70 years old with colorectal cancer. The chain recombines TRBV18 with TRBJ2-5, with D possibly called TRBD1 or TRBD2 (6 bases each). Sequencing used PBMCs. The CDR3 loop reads CASSPPGARQETQYF. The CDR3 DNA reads TGTGCCAGCTCACCCCCGGGGGCGCGGCAAGAGACCCAGTACTTC.